Shown below are 23 T cell receptor beta chains from a single sample sequenced in a study of cytomegalovirus exposure and HLA in healthy donors. PCR was performed using 60 Vbeta and 13 Jbeta primers. Data came from immunoSEQ multiplex PCR; TCRdb stores just in-frame clones and leaves some out. The sample yields some 120,000 clones, about 81% seen once. The sample was PBMCs. Receptor source: a woman aged 25 to 39 in good health and CMV-seronegative.

V usage is TRBV29-1 and J usage is TRBJ1-1; 9 bases fit TRBD1. V was pared by 5 bases and J by 1 base, with 11 bases of the junction left unmatched. There are 16 residues in the CDR3. The V gene's germline CDR1 is SQVTM and CDR2 ANQGSEA. CDR3 residues: CSVSDRGGLENTEAFF. CDR3 DNA sequence: TGCAGCGTTTCTGACAGGGGGGGTCTGGAGAACACTGAAGCTTTCTTT.

The CDR3 bases are TGTGCCAGCAGCCCACAGGGGTGGGGCGGGACCCAGTACTTC. Translating it yields CASSPQGWGGTQYF. This chain links TRBV7-9 with TRBJ2-5, with 7 bases aligning to TRBD1. CDR3 length equals 14 residues. V was clipped by 5 bases and J by 7 bases; unmatched bases: 10. Germline assignment: CDR1 SEHNR and CDR2 FQNEAQ (reference sequence).

This sequence joins TRBV19 and TRBJ2-2, with no clear D. The CDR3 length is 14 residues. Germline V gene lookup returns CDR1 LNHDA and CDR2 SQIVND (reference sequence). V gave up 6 bases and J gave up 1 base, with 9 bases separating them. The CDR3 coding sequence is TGTGCCAGTAGCCTGGCCGTGAACACCGGGGAGCTGTTTTTT. The encoded protein is CASSLAVNTGELFF.

The chain has TRBV12-5 and TRBJ1-5; D remains unclear. CDR3 size: 14 residues. The germline gives CDR1 LGHNT, CDR2 FRNRAP. Trimming shortened V by 4 bases and J by 0 bases, and 7 bases separated the two germline ends. The CDR3 nucleotides are TGTGCTAGTGGTTCCGGGTATAGCAATCAGCCCCAGCATTTT. Translating it yields CASGSGYSNQPQHF.

The chain links TRBV4-1 to TRBJ1-1; D gene unclear. Trimming left V 3 bases short and J 3 bases short, with 14 bases between. The CDR3 runs 15 residues. The V gene's germline CDR1 is MGHRA and CDR2 YSYEKL. CDR3 residues: CASSHPNPEDTEAFF. In nucleotides, the CDR3 is TGCGCCAGCAGCCACCCTAATCCTGAGGACACTGAAGCTTTCTTT.

For this clone: Other DNA sequences of this sample code for an identical CDR3. The chain employs TRBV6-1 and TRBJ2-1; 7 bases map to TRBD2. Germline lookup yields CDR1 MNHNS and CDR2 SASEGT. Germline trimming cut 4 bases from V and 3 bases from J; bases unmatched to any gene: 6. The CDR3 covers 15 residues. CDR3: CASSVSGASYNEQFF. The CDR3 DNA reads as TGTGCCAGCAGTGTAAGCGGGGCAAGCTACAATGAGCAGTTCTTC.

V gene TRBV27 combines with J gene TRBJ1-2; D unclear. There are 13 residues in the CDR3. CDR1 is MNHEY and CDR2 is SMNVEV in the germline V gene (reference sequence). The germline V and J ends were trimmed by 2 bases and 8 bases, with 12 bases remaining between them. CDR3 nucleotides: TGTGCCAGCAGTTTACCGGGAAAGGTCGGCTACACCTTC. Amino acid sequence: CASSLPGKVGYTF.

The chain carries TRBV4-1 and TRBJ2-7; 9 nucleotides line up with TRBD1. The CDR3 totals 15 residues. The germline V gene encodes CDR1 MGHRA and CDR2 YSYEKL. The V and J ends lost 6 bases and 3 bases, in that order; junction bases with no gene match: 9. CDR3 nucleotide sequence: TGCGCCAGCAGTCTAGTTAGGACAGGGGACTACGAGCAGTACTTC. This encodes CASSLVRTGDYEQYF.

The chain carries TRBV20-1 and TRBJ1-4; D uncertain. With 1 base removed from V and 8 bases from J, the gap between germline ends came to 5 bases. This CDR3 region has 11 residues. Germline CDR1 is DFQATT and CDR2 is SNEGSKA (reference sequence). CDR3 DNA sequence: TGCAGTGCTAGAGCCAGGGAAAAACTGTTTTTT. Amino acids: CSARAREKLFF.

The chain has TRBV5-1 and TRBJ2-2, with 9 bases identical to TRBD2. With 0 bases clipped from V and 1 base from J, the junction kept 4 bases outside the gene matches. Germline V gene data show CDR1 as SGHRS and CDR2 as YFSETQ. The CDR3 covers 17 residues. The CDR3 is CASSLGLAGMNTGELFF. The DNA of the CDR3 is TGCGCCAGCAGCTTGGGTCTAGCGGGGATGAACACCGGGGAGCTGTTTTTT.

V and J are TRBV2 and TRBJ1-4, with 7 bases lining up with TRBD1. Trimming cost V 5 bases and J 4 bases; bases outside gene matches: 4. Germline loops: CDR1 SNHLY, CDR2 FYNNEI. The CDR3 runs to 14 residues. In DNA, the CDR3 is TGTGCCAGCAGTTTGGCAGGGGGTAATGAAAAACTGTTTTTT. The encoded protein is CASSLAGGNEKLFF.

This clone is a singleton in its sample. The chain combines TRBV5-1 with TRBJ1-1, with D maybe TRBD1 (5 bases). V was shortened by 2 bases and J by 4 bases, with 12 bases between the two germline ends. The CDR3 contains 14 residues. Germline V gene data show CDR1 as SGHRS and CDR2 as YFSETQ. The CDR3 sequence is CASSFTGIGTEAFF. The DNA of the CDR3 is TGCGCCAGCAGCTTTACAGGAATAGGCACTGAAGCTTTCTTT. The full variable domain, with the rest looked up from reference TRBV5-1 and TRBJ1-1, is KAGVTQTPRYLIKTRGQQVTLSCSPISGHRSVSWYQQTPGQGLQFLFEYFSETQRNKGNFPGRFSGRQFSNSRSEMNVSTLELGDSALYLCASSFTGIGTEAFFGQGTRLTVV.

The chain couples TRBV7-9 to TRBJ1-4; the match to TRBD1 covers 11 bases. The CDR3 spans 16 residues. The junction had 12 bases not matched to a gene; V was cut back by 7 bases and J by 8 bases. CDR1 is SEHNR, CDR2 FQNEAQ, per germline (reference sequence). This CDR3 reads CASTPTRDRGEEKLFF. CDR3 in DNA: TGTGCCAGCACCCCGACCCGGGACAGGGGGGAGGAAAAACTGTTTTTT. The full variable domain, its missing parts supplied by reference TRBV7-9 and TRBJ1-4, is DTGVSQNPRHKITKRGQNVTFRCDPISEHNRLYWYRQTLGQGPEFLTYFQNEAQLEKSRLLSDRFSAERPKGSFSTLEIQRTEQGDSAMYLCASTPTRDRGEEKLFFGSGTQLSVL.

The V and J genes are TRBV7-2 and TRBJ1-2; D might be TRBD1 (5 bases). The germline V gene encodes CDR1 SGHTA and CDR2 FQGNSA. CDR3 length: 14 amino acids. Trimming shortened V by 5 bases and J by 5 bases, and 15 bases separated the two germline ends. The CDR3 sequence: CASSRPTDGYGYTF. The CDR3 nucleotides read TGTGCCAGCAGCCGCCCGACAGACGGATATGGCTACACCTTC.

This chain joins TRBV18 and TRBJ2-7; 8 positions match TRBD2. Germline CDR1 and CDR2: KGHSH and LQKENI. J lost 5 bases, V lost 6 bases, and 15 bases had no gene match. The CDR3 is 16 amino acids. CDR3 coding DNA: TGTGCCAGCTCCCCCCCGGCGGGGGGCCTGGGGGACGAGCAGTACTTC. Translation: CASSPPAGGLGDEQYF.

V usage is TRBV15 and J usage is TRBJ1-1, with D perhaps matching TRBD1 (5 bases). Per germline, CDR1 LNHNV and CDR2 YYDKDF (reference sequence). The CDR3 consists of 17 residues. V was shortened by 5 bases and J by 4 bases, with 23 bases between the two germline ends. The CDR3 is CATSSRHGHADGTEAFF. The CDR3 coding sequence is TGTGCCACCAGCTCACGCCATGGACACGCTGACGGCACTGAAGCTTTCTTT.

A word on this clone: Other nucleotide sequences in the sample specify the same CDR3. This chain connects TRBV9 to TRBJ1-1; D gene ambiguous. Germline V lookup: CDR1 SGDLS, CDR2 YYNGEE. The CDR3 runs to 13 residues. With 0 bases removed from V and 0 bases from J, the gap between germline ends came to 3 bases. The CDR3 region is CASSVALNTEAFF. The CDR3 DNA sequence: TGTGCCAGCAGCGTAGCTCTGAACACTGAAGCTTTCTTT. Full variable domain (rest looked up from reference TRBV9 and TRBJ1-1): DSGVTQTPKHLITATGQRVTLRCSPRSGDLSVYWYQQSLDQGLQFLIQYYNGEERAKGNILERFSAQQFPDLHSELNLSSLELGDSALYFCASSVALNTEAFFGQGTRLTVV.

The V and J genes are TRBV4-2 and TRBJ2-3; 9 positions match TRBD2. The CDR3 length is 16 residues. J gave up 1 base and V 3 bases, and 5 bases lay outside the gene matches. CDR1 is LGHNA and CDR2 is YNFKEQ in the germline V gene. CDR3 nucleotide sequence: TGTGCCAGCAGCCAGCAAATAGCGGGGGGCACAGATACGCAGTATTTT. Residues: CASSQQIAGGTDTQYF.

J is TRBJ2-7 and V is TRBV7-6, with D hard to call. CDR3 length: 12 residues. V was clipped by 4 bases and J by 0 bases, with 4 bases between them. The germline V gene has CDR1 SGHVS and CDR2 FNYEAQ. This chain's CDR3 is CASSSNSYEQYF. The CDR3 DNA reads TGTGCCAGCAGCTCAAACTCCTACGAGCAGTACTTC.

J is TRBJ1-5 and V is TRBV6-1; 7 nucleotides line up with TRBD1. Germline CDR1 is MNHNS and CDR2 is SASEGT. The CDR3 loop spans 20 amino acids. With V trimmed by 3 bases and J by 0 bases, 17 bases remained unmatched. CDR3 DNA: TGTGCCAGCAGTGATACGATAATTGTGGGACAGATAAATAGCAATCAGCCCCAGCATTTT. As protein: CASSDTIIVGQINSNQPQHF.

The sample holds a few counts of this clone. The chain links TRBV5-4 to TRBJ2-7; 7 bases fit TRBD1. The CDR3 runs 14 residues. Germline V gene sequence: CDR1 SGHNT, CDR2 YYREEE (reference sequence). Trimming removed 3 bases from V and 1 base from J; junction bases left unmatched: 4. CDR3 sequence reads: CASSSLGQSYEQYF. In DNA form, the CDR3 reads TGTGCCAGCAGCTCCTTGGGACAGTCCTACGAGCAGTACTTC.

The sample holds one count of this clone. The chain recombines TRBV30 with TRBJ1-1; 9 bases are shared with TRBD1. Trimming removed 0 bases from V and 6 bases from J; junction bases left unmatched: 8. Germline assignment: CDR1 GTSNPN and CDR2 SVGIG (reference sequence). The CDR3 has 15 residues. In DNA, the CDR3 is TGTGCCTGGAGTGTACGGGGGACAGGGAGACCTGAAGCTTTCTTT. This codes for CAWSVRGTGRPEAFF.

The rearrangement links TRBV11-2 to TRBJ2-3; the match to TRBD2 covers 10 bases. CDR3 length: 17 residues. Germline values: CDR1 SGHAT, CDR2 FQNNGV. Germline trimming cut 1 base from V and 10 bases from J; bases unmatched to any gene: 14. For the CDR3, the DNA is TGTGCCAGCAGCTTAGGGGTGGGGCTAGCGGGAGTGGTTGCGCAGTATTTT. It translates to CASSLGVGLAGVVAQYF.